This T cell receptor beta chain was sequenced in a study of blood T cell repertoires in COVID-19. Study in general: The samples span acute and convalescent COVID-19 from the United States, Italy and Spain. PBMCs, B-cell-depleted T cells, or T cells were the source of the cDNA or gDNA that made up the material.

In the original analysis: The assay estimated nucleated cells by amplifying reference gene primers. Libraries were prepared by immunoSEQ multiplex PCR; TCRdb keeps only in-frame clonotypes and omits some of them. Clone size and the V and J calls come from that table; the DNA yielded D and trimming. The sample shows about 110,000 clones, just over 90% of them seen only once. Sequenced sample: peripheral blood. The sequence was collected from a woman in her thirties with acute or convalescent COVID-19.

In DNA form, the CDR3 reads TGTGCCAGTAAAGGTCAGGGCGGTGTAGAAGCTTTCTTT. Translated, it gives CASKGQGGVEAFF. This rearrangement joins TRBV19 to TRBJ1-1, with D possibly matching TRBD1 (5 bases). The CDR3 is made up of 13 amino acids. CDR1 and CDR2 (germline): LNHDA, SQIVND (reference sequence). V lost 7 bases and J lost 8, with 17 bases in between.